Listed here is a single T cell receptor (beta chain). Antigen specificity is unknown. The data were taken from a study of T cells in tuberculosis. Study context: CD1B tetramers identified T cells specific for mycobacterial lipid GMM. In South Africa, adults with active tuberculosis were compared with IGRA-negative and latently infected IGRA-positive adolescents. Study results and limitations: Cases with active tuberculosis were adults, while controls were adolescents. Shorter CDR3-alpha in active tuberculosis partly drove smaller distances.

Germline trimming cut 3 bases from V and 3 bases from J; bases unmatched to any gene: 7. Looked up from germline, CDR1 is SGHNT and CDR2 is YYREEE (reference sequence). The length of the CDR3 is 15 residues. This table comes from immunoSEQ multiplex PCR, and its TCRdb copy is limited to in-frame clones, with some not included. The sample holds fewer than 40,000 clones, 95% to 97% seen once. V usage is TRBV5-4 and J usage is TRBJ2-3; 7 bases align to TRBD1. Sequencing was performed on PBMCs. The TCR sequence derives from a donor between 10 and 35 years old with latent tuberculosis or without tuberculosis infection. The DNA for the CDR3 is TGTGCCAGCAGCTACAACAGGGGATGGACAGATACGCAGTATTTT. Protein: CASSYNRGWTDTQYF.